The 22 T cell receptor beta chains below all came from one sample that was sequenced in a study of human T cells and chemical hapten exposure. Stated time point: pre-sensitization, week 0. The treatment is: therapeutic diphenylcyclopropenone sensitization with weekly scalp DPC. Unseparated into fractions, whole blood served as the source from which total RNA was extracted. MiXCR, run by TCRdb on the RACE reads, gives a single entry per CDR3 protein. The table includes some 36,000 distinct CDR3 sequences, 10% detected once. Specimen: whole blood, collected in connection with sensitization to the hapten diphenylcyclopropenone (DPC). These TCRs come from a man aged 50 or older with alopecia areata. Some clones in this sample may be carry-over from other donors' samples.

At least ten counts were recorded for this clonotype. The chain has TRBV20-1 and TRBJ1-3; D call uncertain. Germline V lookup: CDR1 DFQATT, CDR2 SNEGSKA (reference sequence). This CDR3 spans 11 amino acids. The V and J ends lost 6 bases and 6 bases respectively, with 9 bases between them. CDR3 nucleotides: TGCAGTGCGAGGACTGAAAACACCATATATTTT. This gives the protein CSARTENTIYF.

This clonotype showed up many times. CDR3 sequence: CASSLTVAGDYNEQFF. CDR3 nucleotide sequence: TGTGCCAGCAGCTTAACGGTAGCGGGAGATTACAATGAGCAGTTCTTC. The V and J genes are TRBV7-8 and TRBJ2-1; 9 bases agree with TRBD2. CDR1 and CDR2 (germline): SGHVS, FQNEAQ. The CDR3 totals 16 residues. Trimming took 2 bases from V and 4 from J; bases not matched to a gene: 6.

This clonotype was seen a handful of times. The V call is TRBV5-1, the J call TRBJ2-6, with 7 positions matching TRBD1. This CDR3 has 16 residues. Trimming at V came to 4 bases and at J to 2 bases, leaving 6 bases not matched to a gene. In germline, CDR1 is SGHRS, CDR2 YFSETQ. The CDR3 sequence: CASSPTTGTGANVLTF. The DNA of the CDR3 is TGCGCCAGCAGCCCGACGACAGGGACTGGGGCCAACGTCCTGACTTTC.

The sample holds many counts of this clonotype. The chain combines TRBV7-3 with TRBJ2-1; 11 nucleotides agree with TRBD1. Losses at the gene ends were 3 bases for V and 9 bases for J; bases not matched to a gene: 7. CDR3 size: 15 residues. The germline CDR1 and CDR2 sequences are SGHTA and FQGTGA. The CDR3 loop is CASSFGGTGGSEQFF. The CDR3 coding sequence is TGTGCCAGCAGCTTCGGAGGGACAGGGGGGAGTGAGCAGTTCTTC. Full variable domain (remainder filled in from reference TRBV7-3 and TRBJ2-1): GAGVSQTPSNKVTEKGKYVELRCDPISGHTALYWYRQSLGQGPEFLIYFQGTGAADDSGLPNDRFFAVRPEGSVSTLKIQRTERGDSAVYLCASSFGGTGGSEQFFGPGTRLTVL.

This clonotype was counted at least ten times. V and J are TRBV28 and TRBJ2-7; 10 bases line up with TRBD1. J lost 2 bases, V lost 2 bases, and 3 bases had no gene match. CDR1 and CDR2 (germline): MDHEN, SYDVKM. The CDR3 totals 15 residues. The CDR3 region is CASSLGGTGAYEQYF. The CDR3 DNA reads as TGTGCCAGCAGTTTAGGTGGGACAGGGGCCTACGAGCAGTACTTC.

At least ten counts were recorded for this clonotype. J is TRBJ2-1 and V is TRBV6-2 or TRBV6-3, with TRBD2 matching over 8 bases. V lost 6 bases and J lost 6; bases outside the gene matches: 7. Per germline, CDR1 MNHEY and CDR2 SVGEGT. The CDR3 is 14 amino acids. The CDR3 sequence: CASRQPGLVNEQFF. The CDR3 DNA sequence: TGTGCCAGCAGACAACCGGGACTAGTCAATGAGCAGTTCTTC.

This clonotype was counted at least ten times. The chain links TRBV14 to TRBJ2-1, with D possibly being TRBD2 (5 bases). Trimming took 3 bases from V and 1 from J, leaving 10 bases between them. The CDR3 covers 15 residues. In germline, CDR1 is SGHDN, CDR2 FVKESK. The CDR3 loop is CASSQSSLSYNEQFF. In DNA form, the CDR3 reads TGTGCCAGCAGCCAGTCTAGCCTTTCCTACAATGAGCAGTTCTTC.

This clonotype has a count of ten or more. The chain employs TRBV3-1 and TRBJ2-4; D possibly corresponds to TRBD2 (5 bases). Deletions cut 2 bases from V and 0 bases from J, with 17 bases between. From germline, CDR1 is LGHDT and CDR2 YNNKEL (reference sequence). There are 18 residues in the CDR3. The CDR3 sequence is CASSQTRQADLAKNIQYF. In nucleotides, the CDR3 is TGTGCCAGCAGCCAAACTAGACAAGCGGACCTAGCCAAAAACATTCAGTACTTC.

Many counts were recorded for this clonotype. The chain carries TRBV6-2 or TRBV6-3 and TRBJ2-7; D gene uncertain. V lost 2 bases, J lost 3 bases, and 5 bases lay in between. The CDR3 is 12 residues long. Germline V lookup: CDR1 MNHEY, CDR2 SVGEGT. Here the CDR3 DNA reads TGTGCCAGCAGTTACCCGAACTACGAGCAGTACTTC. Translating it yields CASSYPNYEQYF.

This clonotype has ten or more counts. V gene TRBV6-2 or TRBV6-3 combines with J gene TRBJ2-5; 7 bases match TRBD1. The ends lost 6 bases at V and 0 bases at J; junction bases unmatched: 4. CDR3 size: 14 residues. Germline CDR1 MNHEY, CDR2 SVGEGT. The CDR3 DNA sequence: TGTGCCAGCAGGTCGGGACAGTACCAAGAGACCCAGTACTTC. It is translated as CASRSGQYQETQYF.

This clonotype was seen repeatedly, ten times or more. The J gene is TRBJ2-2, the V gene TRBV19, with TRBD2 as a possible D gene (5 bases). In germline, CDR1 is LNHDA, CDR2 SQIVND (reference sequence). The V gene lost 4 bases and the J gene lost 5 bases, with 8 bases spanning the gap. The CDR3 is made up of 13 amino acids. CDR3 sequence reads: CASSNTGTGELFF. CDR3 sequence (DNA): TGTGCCAGTAGTAATACGGGGACCGGGGAGCTGTTTTTT.

The genes are TRBV3-1 and TRBJ2-1; possibly TRBD2 for D (6 bases). V gave up 2 bases and J gave up 7 bases, with 6 bases separating them. This CDR3 contains 12 residues. Germline CDR1 reads LGHDT; CDR2 reads YNNKEL (reference sequence). CDR3 sequence: CASSQLANEQFF. Written as DNA, the CDR3 is TGTGCCAGCAGCCAACTAGCGAATGAGCAGTTCTTC.

In this sample, this clonotype is large. The rearrangement joins TRBV28 to TRBJ1-3, with a weak D call TRBD1 (5 bases). Trimming cost V 1 base and J 1 base, with 11 bases left between them. CDR1 is MDHEN and CDR2 is SYDVKM in the germline V gene. The CDR3 is 16 amino acids. The CDR3 spells CASSLFRVFSGNTIYF. In DNA, the CDR3 is TGTGCCAGCAGTTTATTCAGGGTTTTTTCTGGAAACACCATATATTTT.

A few counts support this clonotype. The chain is built from TRBV29-1 and TRBJ2-1; 8 bases agree with TRBD2. Germline CDR1 is SQVTM and CDR2 is ANQGSEA. This CDR3 has 15 amino acids. With 7 bases clipped from V and 3 bases from J, the junction kept 11 bases outside the gene matches. Here the CDR3 reads CSAVTSGNFYNEQFF. The CDR3 DNA is TGCAGCGCCGTTACTAGCGGCAATTTCTACAATGAGCAGTTCTTC.

The chain combines TRBV7-6 with TRBJ2-1, with 7 bases lining up with TRBD1. The CDR3 runs to 17 residues. V lost 2 bases to trimming and J lost 2 bases; unmatched junction nucleotides: 9. Germline CDR1 SGHVS, CDR2 FNYEAQ. CDR3 residues: CASSLQGVLPPYNEQFF. The CDR3 bases are TGTGCCAGCAGCTTACAGGGGGTCCTCCCCCCCTACAATGAGCAGTTCTTC.

This clonotype was recorded at least ten times. V usage is TRBV7-6 and J usage is TRBJ2-1; D is tentatively TRBD1 or TRBD2 (5 bases each). V lost 5 bases and J 4 bases, leaving 12 bases between the germline ends. Germline CDR1 is SGHVS and CDR2 is FNYEAQ. The CDR3 loop spans 14 amino acids. CDR3 bases: TGTGCCAGCAGCATCCGGGACGGATACAATGAGCAGTTCTTC. Translating it yields CASSIRDGYNEQFF.

This clonotype has only a few counts. This CDR3 is CASSITNSPGANVLTF. CDR3 DNA: TGTGCCAGTAGTATTACAAACAGCCCTGGGGCCAACGTCCTGACTTTC. J is TRBJ2-6 and V is TRBV19; D uncertain. V was cut by 3 bases and J by 2 bases, with 11 bases left in between. Per germline, CDR1 LNHDA and CDR2 SQIVND (reference sequence). The CDR3 is made up of 16 amino acids.

This clonotype was recorded many times. CDR3 in DNA: TGTGCCAGTAGTATCCTATTCGGGGAGCTGTTTTTT. Amino acid sequence: CASSILFGELFF. The chain couples TRBV19 to TRBJ2-2; no firm D call. Germline CDR1 LNHDA, CDR2 SQIVND (reference sequence). Trimming took 3 bases from V and 7 from J, leaving 6 bases between them. There are 12 residues in the CDR3.

This clonotype was seen many times. The gene calls are TRBV18 and TRBJ2-1, with TRBD2 identical over 14 bases. In germline, CDR1 is KGHSH, CDR2 LQKENI. The junction had 7 bases not matched to a gene; V was cut back by 5 bases and J by 7 bases. The CDR3 length is 16 residues. The CDR3 is CASSGETSGRVNEQFF. CDR3 bases: TGTGCCAGCTCAGGCGAGACTAGCGGGAGGGTAAATGAGCAGTTCTTC.

This clonotype was picked up many times. The rearrangement links TRBV20-1 to TRBJ2-5, with D perhaps TRBD1 or TRBD2 (5 bases each). This CDR3 has 14 residues. Trimming removed 3 bases from V and 4 bases from J, with 15 bases in between. Germline V gene sequence: CDR1 DFQATT, CDR2 SNEGSKA (reference sequence). The CDR3: CSASPGPERETQYF. As DNA, the CDR3 is TGCAGTGCTAGTCCGGGACCCGAGCGAGAGACCCAGTACTTC.

This sequence joins TRBV10-3 and TRBJ2-7; D possibly corresponds to TRBD1 (5 bases). Looked up from germline, CDR1 is ENHRY and CDR2 is SYGVKD. This CDR3 contains 14 residues. V was shortened by 2 bases and J by 0 bases, with 8 bases between the two germline ends. Here the CDR3 reads CAISESDSSYEQYF. Here the CDR3 DNA reads TGTGCCATCAGTGAGAGTGACAGCTCCTACGAGCAGTACTTC.

This clonotype was seen repeatedly, ten times or more. This chain connects TRBV6-6 to TRBJ2-4, with D tentatively TRBD1 (7 bases). The V gene's germline CDR1 is MNHNY and CDR2 SVGAGI (reference sequence). The CDR3 totals 20 residues. The V gene lost 8 bases and the J gene lost 1 base, with 30 bases spanning the gap. CDR3 protein: CASHNWAGGDSGSAKNIQYF. The CDR3 region has the DNA TGTGCCAGCCATAACTGGGCAGGGGGAGATAGCGGAAGTGCCAAAAACATTCAGTACTTC.